A selection of T cell receptor beta chains follows, all from one sample in a study of a mutant IDH1 vaccine in newly diagnosed glioma. Sequencing was performed with immunoSEQ multiplex PCR; in TCRdb, only in-frame clones are kept and a portion is missing. The sample has roughly 32,000 clones, around 84% seen once. Their antigens are not known. The source material was PBMCs, sampled from a glioma patient whose treatment included an IDH1 peptide vaccine. Source of these receptors: a woman under 30 with glioma. Each CDR3 is given with its conserved first and last residue. The D gene is left open where the match is weak. Where a row states a size, it is once, few, many or the class of an expanded clone; other rows omit it.

j_gene | v_gene | abundance | d_gene | CDR3aa | CDR3nt
TRBJ1-1 | TRBV5-1 | . | . | CASSFRGVNTEAFF | TGCGCCAGCAGCTTTAGGGGCGTGAACACTGAAGCTTTCTTT
TRBJ2-5 | TRBV5-1 | . | . | CASSLAGLSETQYF | TGCGCCAGCAGCTTGGCGGGTCTATCGGAGACCCAGTACTTC
TRBJ2-7 | TRBV6-5 | . | . | CASSSPLDSYEQYF | TGTGCCAGCAGCTCCCCCCTCGATTCCTACGAGCAGTACTTC
TRBJ2-7 | TRBV10-3 | large | TRBD1 | CATHPGQGGWYEQYF | TGTGCCACGCACCCGGGACAGGGGGGTTGGTACGAGCAGTACTTC
TRBJ1-1 | TRBV28 | . | . | CASSLRWAEAFF | TGTGCCAGCAGCCTACGTTGGGCAGAAGCTTTCTTT
TRBJ1-1 | TRBV6-6 | . | TRBD1 | CASSYLGQGMNTEAFF | TGTGCCAGCAGTTACTTGGGACAGGGCATGAACACTGAAGCTTTCTTT
TRBJ1-1 | TRBV4-1 | . | . | CASSQDLAGRTEAFF | TGCGCCAGCAGCCAAGATCTTGCAGGGCGGACTGAAGCTTTCTTT
TRBJ2-2 | TRBV7-7 | . | . | CASSLSAGVAGELFF | TGTGCTAGCAGCTTATCGGCAGGGGTGGCCGGGGAGCTGTTTTTT
TRBJ1-5 | TRBV5-6 | . | . | CASSLYRASNQPQHF | TGTGCCAGCAGCTTGTACAGGGCTAGCAATCAGCCCCAGCATTTT
TRBJ1-3 | TRBV6-5 | . | . | CASSKGLSSGNTIYF | TGTGCCAGCAGTAAGGGGTTAAGCTCTGGAAACACCATATATTTT
TRBJ1-2 | TRBV5-8 | . | TRBD1 | CASRDLQGPLNYGYTF | TGTGCCAGCAGGGACCTACAGGGGCCGCTTAACTATGGCTACACCTTC
TRBJ1-2 | TRBV29-1 | . | . | CSVVGGRGYTF | TGCAGCGTTGTTGGGGGCCGGGGCTACACCTTC
TRBJ2-2 | TRBV19 | . | TRBD2 | CASSILAGGYTGELFF | TGTGCCAGTAGTATTCTAGCGGGGGGGTATACCGGGGAGCTGTTTTTT
TRBJ1-6 | TRBV4-1 | . | . | CASSHTSNSPLHF | TGCGCCAGCAGCCATACATCTAATTCACCCCTCCACTTT
TRBJ2-2 | TRBV12-5 | few | . | CASGLQTGELFF | TGTGCTAGTGGTCTACAGACCGGGGAGCTGTTTTTT
TRBJ2-6 | TRBV19 | few | TRBD1 | CASSFRTGAGANVLTF | TGTGCCAGTAGTTTCCGGACAGGGGCTGGGGCCAACGTCCTGACTTTC
TRBJ1-3 | TRBV14 | . | . | CASSQGRGSGNTIYF | TGTGCCAGCAGCCAAGGTCGAGGGTCTGGAAACACCATATATTTT
TRBJ1-5 | TRBV19 | . | . | CASRRRDQPQHF | TGTGCCAGTAGAAGGAGAGATCAGCCCCAGCATTTT
TRBJ1-3 | TRBV30 | . | TRBD1 | CAWSYLTGGAGNTIYF | TGTGCCTGGAGTTACTTGACAGGGGGTGCTGGAAACACCATATATTTT
TRBJ1-1 | TRBV7-6 | . | TRBD1 | CASSLMDRATEAFF | TGTGCCAGCAGCTTAATGGACAGGGCCACTGAAGCTTTCTTT
TRBJ1-1 | TRBV7-2 | few | . | CASSRAPGTEAFF | TGTGCCAGCAGCCGCGCCCCGGGCACTGAAGCTTTCTTT
TRBJ2-3 | TRBV10-3 | . | . | CAISEGSTDTQYF | TGTGCCATCAGTGAAGGGAGCACAGATACGCAGTATTTT
TRBJ1-2 | TRBV4-1 | . | . | CASSQDRTGHGYTF | TGCGCCAGCAGCCAAGATCGAACAGGTCATGGCTACACCTTC
TRBJ2-1 | TRBV4-2 | . | TRBD2 | CASSQRGLAGFNEQFF | TGTGCCAGCAGCCAAAGGGGACTAGCGGGGTTCAATGAGCAGTTCTTC
TRBJ2-3 | TRBV25-1 | . | . | CASSDPRRTDTQYF | TGTGCCAGCAGTGACCCGCGTCGGACAGATACGCAGTATTTT
TRBJ2-3 | TRBV28 | . | . | CASSRTTGSDTQYF | TGTGCCAGCAGCCGCACCACAGGGTCAGATACGCAGTATTTT
TRBJ1-1 | TRBV5-6 | few | . | CASNRDVNTEAFF | TGTGCCAGCAACAGGGACGTGAACACTGAAGCTTTCTTT
TRBJ1-1 | TRBV7-2 | . | . | CASSLGARSNTEAFF | TGTGCCAGCAGCTTAGGGGCCAGATCGAACACTGAAGCTTTCTTT
TRBJ1-2 | TRBV5-1 | . | . | CASSPGREGYTF | TGCGCCAGCAGTCCCGGCAGAGAGGGCTACACCTTC
TRBJ2-7 | TRBV13 | once | TRBD2 | CASSLSGTSGSYEQYF | TGTGCCAGCAGCTTATCCGGGACTAGCGGGAGTTACGAGCAGTACTTC
TRBJ1-2 | TRBV4-2 | . | TRBD1 | CASSPDRQGGYGYTF | TGTGCCAGCAGCCCCGATCGACAGGGCGGCTATGGCTACACCTTC
TRBJ1-2 | TRBV5-1 | . | . | CASSPETATLNYGYTF | TGCGCCAGCAGCCCGGAGACAGCTACTTTAAACTATGGCTACACCTTC
TRBJ1-4 | TRBV11-2 | . | . | CASSLEQNYEKLFF | TGTGCCAGCAGCTTAGAACAGAACTATGAAAAACTGTTTTTT
TRBJ1-2 | TRBV13 | . | . | CASSLGPPRQRNYGYTF | TGTGCCAGCAGCTTAGGCCCTCCGAGACAGAGAAACTATGGCTACACCTTC
TRBJ2-3 | TRBV4-2 | . | TRBD2 | CASSHQTSGDTQYF | TGTGCCAGCAGCCATCAAACTAGCGGAGATACGCAGTATTTT
TRBJ2-3 | TRBV7-2 | . | . | CASSYITDTQYF | TGTGCCAGCAGCTATATCACAGATACGCAGTATTTT
TRBJ2-7 | TRBV14 | . | . | CASSRGPSVYEQYF | TGTGCCAGCAGCCGAGGACCCTCCGTGTACGAGCAGTACTTC
TRBJ2-1 | TRBV30 | . | . | CAAHSDYYNEQFF | TGTGCCGCTCACTCGGACTATTACAATGAGCAGTTCTTC
TRBJ2-1 | TRBV5-1 | . | . | CASSSTGYNEQFF | TGCGCCAGCAGCTCTACAGGCTACAATGAGCAGTTCTTC
TRBJ2-5 | TRBV7-9 | once | TRBD1 | CASGSPGGETQYF | TGTGCCAGCGGATCTCCAGGGGGAGAGACCCAGTACTTC
TRBJ1-2 | TRBV9 | . | . | CASSVVGLPREDYGYTF | TGTGCCAGCAGCGTAGTGGGACTTCCCAGGGAGGACTATGGCTACACCTTC
TRBJ1-2 | TRBV10-3 | . | . | CAISEGSETTWSSPGPFFYGYTF | TGTGCCATCAGTGAGGGGTCCGAAACTACCTGGAGCAGCCCGGGACCCTTTTTCTATGGCTACACCTTC
TRBJ1-4 | TRBV30 | . | . | CAWSSTPQVLGGKLFF | TGTGCCTGGAGTTCTACCCCACAGGTCTTGGGGGGGAAACTGTTTTTT
TRBJ1-2 | TRBV6-1 | few | TRBD1 | CASSEFAGGGYGYTF | TGTGCCAGCAGTGAATTTGCAGGGGGCGGATATGGCTACACCTTC
TRBJ1-1 | TRBV7-9 | few | . | CASARSSNTEAFF | TGTGCCAGCGCCCGTTCCTCGAACACTGAAGCTTTCTTT
TRBJ2-7 | TRBV28 | . | TRBD2 | CASRQGLAGVNEQYF | TGTGCCAGCAGACAGGGACTAGCGGGAGTCAACGAGCAGTACTTC
TRBJ2-1 | TRBV20-1 | . | . | CSGKDWEGQFF | TGCAGTGGAAAGGACTGGGAAGGGCAGTTCTTC
TRBJ1-2 | TRBV7-8 | . | TRBD1 | CASSYLDRPYGYTF | TGTGCCAGCAGCTACCTGGACAGGCCCTATGGCTACACCTTC
TRBJ1-1 | TRBV7-2 | once | TRBD1 | CASSLGLAGGRVAFF | TGTGCCAGCAGCTTAGGTCTGGCAGGGGGCCGGGTAGCTTTCTTT